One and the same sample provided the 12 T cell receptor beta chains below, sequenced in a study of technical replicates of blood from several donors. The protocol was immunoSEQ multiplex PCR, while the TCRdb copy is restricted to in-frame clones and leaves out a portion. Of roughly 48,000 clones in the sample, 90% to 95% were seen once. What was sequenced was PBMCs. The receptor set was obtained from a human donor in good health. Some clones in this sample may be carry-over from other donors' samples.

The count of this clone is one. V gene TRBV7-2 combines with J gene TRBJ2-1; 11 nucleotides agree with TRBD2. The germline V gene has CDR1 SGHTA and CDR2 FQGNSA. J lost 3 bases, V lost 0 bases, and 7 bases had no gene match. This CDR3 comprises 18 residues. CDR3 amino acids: CASSLARTSGSYYNEQFF. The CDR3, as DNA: TGTGCCAGCAGCTTAGCGCGGACTAGCGGGTCCTACTACAATGAGCAGTTCTTC.

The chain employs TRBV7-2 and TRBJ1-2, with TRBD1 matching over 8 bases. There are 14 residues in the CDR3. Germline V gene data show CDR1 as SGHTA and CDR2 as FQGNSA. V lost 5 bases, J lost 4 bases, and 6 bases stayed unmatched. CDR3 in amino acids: CASSLDRGRYGYTF. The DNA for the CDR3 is TGTGCCAGCAGCCTCGACAGGGGCCGCTATGGCTACACCTTC.

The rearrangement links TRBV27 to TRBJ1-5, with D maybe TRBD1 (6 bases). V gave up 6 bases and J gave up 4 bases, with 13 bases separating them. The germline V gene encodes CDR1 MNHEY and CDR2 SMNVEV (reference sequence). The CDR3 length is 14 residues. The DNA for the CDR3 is TGTGCCAGCAGCCCCGGGACACGTAATCAGCCCCAGCATTTT. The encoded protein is CASSPGTRNQPQHF.

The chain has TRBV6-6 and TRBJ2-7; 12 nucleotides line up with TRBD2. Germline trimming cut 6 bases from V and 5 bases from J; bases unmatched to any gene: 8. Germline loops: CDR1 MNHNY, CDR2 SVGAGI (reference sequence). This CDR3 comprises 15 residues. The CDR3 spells CASSYWTSGVHEQYF. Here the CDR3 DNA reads TGTGCCAGCAGCTATTGGACTAGCGGGGTTCACGAGCAGTACTTC.

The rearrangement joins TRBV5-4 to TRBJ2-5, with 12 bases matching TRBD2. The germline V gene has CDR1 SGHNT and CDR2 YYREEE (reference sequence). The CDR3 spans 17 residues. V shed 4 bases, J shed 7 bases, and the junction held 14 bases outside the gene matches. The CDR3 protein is CASSPGGLAGTRGTQYF. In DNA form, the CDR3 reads TGTGCCAGCAGCCCGGGCGGACTAGCGGGGACCCGTGGGACCCAGTACTTC.

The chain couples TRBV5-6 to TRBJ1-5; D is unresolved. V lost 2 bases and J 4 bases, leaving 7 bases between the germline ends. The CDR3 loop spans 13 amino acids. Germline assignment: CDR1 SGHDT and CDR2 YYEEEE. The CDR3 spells CASSFGGNQPQHF. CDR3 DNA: TGTGCCAGCAGCTTCGGAGGAAATCAGCCCCAGCATTTT.

Here the CDR3 DNA reads TGCGCCAGCGGCTCCCGGCGGGAGAGAAAGACCCAGTACTTC. Amino acid sequence: CASGSRRERKTQYF. The rearrangement uses TRBV23-1 and TRBJ2-5; TRBD2 agrees at 7 bases. TRBV23-1 carries the ORF label, with uncertain function. The CDR3 contains 14 residues. J gave up 6 bases and V 8 bases, and 12 bases lay outside the gene matches.

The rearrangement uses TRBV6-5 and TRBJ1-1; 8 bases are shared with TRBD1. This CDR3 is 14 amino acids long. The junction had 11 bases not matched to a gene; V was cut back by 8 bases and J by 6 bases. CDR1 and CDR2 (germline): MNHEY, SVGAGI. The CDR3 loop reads CASGEWTGKAEAFF. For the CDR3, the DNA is TGTGCCAGCGGGGAGTGGACAGGGAAGGCTGAAGCTTTCTTT.

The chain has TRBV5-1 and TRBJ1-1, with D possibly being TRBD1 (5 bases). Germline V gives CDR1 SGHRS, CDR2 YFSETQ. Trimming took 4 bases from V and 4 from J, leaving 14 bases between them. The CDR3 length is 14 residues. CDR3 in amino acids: CASSAGLLGTEAFF. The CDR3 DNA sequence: TGCGCCAGCAGCGCAGGGCTGCTGGGCACTGAAGCTTTCTTT.

The DNA of the CDR3 is TGTGCCAGCAGCCGACAGACAGGGTGGGACACTGAAGCTTTCTTT. Encoded protein: CASSRQTGWDTEAFF. The chain is built from TRBV5-6 and TRBJ1-1; 7 nucleotides agree with TRBD1. CDR3 length: 15 amino acids. Germline-derived CDR1 and CDR2 are SGHDT and YYEEEE. V shed 4 bases, J shed 3 bases, and the junction held 9 bases outside the gene matches.

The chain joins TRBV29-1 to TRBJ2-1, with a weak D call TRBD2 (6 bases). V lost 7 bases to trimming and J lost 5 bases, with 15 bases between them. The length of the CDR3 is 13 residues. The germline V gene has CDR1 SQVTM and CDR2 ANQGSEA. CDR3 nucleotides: TGCAGCGGCGGGACGGCACTTAACAATGAGCAGTTCTTC. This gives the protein CSGGTALNNEQFF.

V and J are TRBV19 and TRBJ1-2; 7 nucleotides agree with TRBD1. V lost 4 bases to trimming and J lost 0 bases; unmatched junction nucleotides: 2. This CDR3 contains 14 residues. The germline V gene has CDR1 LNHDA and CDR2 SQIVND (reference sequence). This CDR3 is CASSRGTANYGYTF. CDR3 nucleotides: TGTGCCAGTAGTAGGGGGACAGCTAACTATGGCTACACCTTC.